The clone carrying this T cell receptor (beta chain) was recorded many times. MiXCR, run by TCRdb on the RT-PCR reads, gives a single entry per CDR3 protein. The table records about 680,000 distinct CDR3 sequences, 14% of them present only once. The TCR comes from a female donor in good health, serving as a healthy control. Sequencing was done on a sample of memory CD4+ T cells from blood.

CDR3 bases: TGTGCCACCAGTGATCCCCACCCAGACGGGCCGTGGGGCTACACCTTC. Amino acid sequence: CATSDPHPDGPWGYTF. The chain combines TRBV24-1 with TRBJ1-2, with D unclear. Germline V gene lookup returns CDR1 KGHDR and CDR2 SFDVKD. The CDR3 is made up of 16 amino acids. Trimming cost V 3 bases and J 8 bases, with 21 bases left between them.